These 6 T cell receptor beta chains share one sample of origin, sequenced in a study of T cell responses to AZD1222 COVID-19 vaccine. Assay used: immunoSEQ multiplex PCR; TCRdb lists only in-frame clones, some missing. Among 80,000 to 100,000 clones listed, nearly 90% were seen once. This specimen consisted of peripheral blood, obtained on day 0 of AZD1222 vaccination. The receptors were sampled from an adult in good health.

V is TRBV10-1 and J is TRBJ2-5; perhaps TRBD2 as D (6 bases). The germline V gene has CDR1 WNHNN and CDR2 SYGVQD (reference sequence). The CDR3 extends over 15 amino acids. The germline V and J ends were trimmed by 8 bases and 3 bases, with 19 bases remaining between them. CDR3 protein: CASVPGMGGKETQYF. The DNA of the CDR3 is TGCGCCAGCGTCCCAGGTATGGGCGGGAAAGAGACCCAGTACTTC.

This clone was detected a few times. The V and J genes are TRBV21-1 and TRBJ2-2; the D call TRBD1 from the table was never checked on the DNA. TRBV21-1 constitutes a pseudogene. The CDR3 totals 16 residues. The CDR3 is CASSKDEGQNTGELFF. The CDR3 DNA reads TGTGCCAGCAGCAAAGATGAGGGACAGAACACCGGGGAGCTGTTTTTT.

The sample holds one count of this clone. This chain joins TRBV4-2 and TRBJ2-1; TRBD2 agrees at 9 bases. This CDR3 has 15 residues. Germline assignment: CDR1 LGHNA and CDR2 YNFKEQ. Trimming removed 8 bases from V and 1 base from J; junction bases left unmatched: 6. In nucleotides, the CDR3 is TGTGCCAGCGGCGTTAGCGGGAGTTCCTACAATGAGCAGTTCTTC. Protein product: CASGVSGSSYNEQFF.

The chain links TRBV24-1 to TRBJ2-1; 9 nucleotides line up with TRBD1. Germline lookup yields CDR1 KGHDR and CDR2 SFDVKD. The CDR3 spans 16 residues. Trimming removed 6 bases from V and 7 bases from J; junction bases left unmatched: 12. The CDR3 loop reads CATSSSGTGLGNEQFF. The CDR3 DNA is TGTGCCACCAGTTCCTCCGGGACAGGGTTAGGGAATGAGCAGTTCTTC.

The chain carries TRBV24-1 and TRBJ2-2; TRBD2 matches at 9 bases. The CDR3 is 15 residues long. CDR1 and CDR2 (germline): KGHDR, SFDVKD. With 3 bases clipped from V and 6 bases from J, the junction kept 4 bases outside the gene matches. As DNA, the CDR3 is TGTGCCACCAGTGATCCTAGCGGGACGGCCGGGGAGCTGTTTTTT. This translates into CATSDPSGTAGELFF.

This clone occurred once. The CDR3 DNA follows: TGTACAATACAGGGGGCTGTTCAGCCCCAGCATTTT. As protein: CTIQGAVQPQHF. This chain links TRBV21-1 with TRBJ1-5; TRBD1 is taken as the D call from the table, unchecked against the DNA. TRBV21-1 is assigned pseudogene status. The CDR3 is 12 residues long.